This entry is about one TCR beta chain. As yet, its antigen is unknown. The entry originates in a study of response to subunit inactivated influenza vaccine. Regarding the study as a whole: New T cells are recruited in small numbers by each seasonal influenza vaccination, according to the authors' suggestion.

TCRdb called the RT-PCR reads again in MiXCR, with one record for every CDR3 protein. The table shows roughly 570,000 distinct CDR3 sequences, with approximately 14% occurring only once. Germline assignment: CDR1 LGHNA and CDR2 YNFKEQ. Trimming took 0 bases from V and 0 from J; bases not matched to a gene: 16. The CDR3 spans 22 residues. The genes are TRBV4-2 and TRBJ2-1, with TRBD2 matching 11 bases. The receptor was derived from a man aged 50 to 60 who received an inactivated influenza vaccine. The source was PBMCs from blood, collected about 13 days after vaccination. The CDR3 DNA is TGTGCCAGCAGCCAAGAGGTTAGCGGGGGGGCCTCTTCCCCGGGCTCCTACAATGAGCAGTTCTTC. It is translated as CASSQEVSGGASSPGSYNEQFF.